Shown below are 17 T cell receptor beta chains from a single sample sequenced in a study of vaccination effects on CD4 cells after COVID-19. Culture lasted about nine days before CD4+ T cell isolation. Data came from immunoSEQ multiplex PCR; TCRdb stores just in-frame clones and leaves some out. This sample has under 50,000 clones, with roughly four fifths found just once. These TCRs' antigens remain unknown. Sequences were derived from CD4+ T cells from PBMCs cultured without peptide, sampled before COVID-19 vaccination. The receptors here all came from a human donor who had a prior SARS-CoV-2 infection.

The chain uses TRBV4-1 and TRBJ1-1, with a weak D call TRBD1 (5 bases). This CDR3 has 18 amino acids. The V and J ends lost 1 base and 0 bases respectively, with 18 bases between them. In germline, CDR1 is MGHRA, CDR2 YSYEKL. Written as DNA, the CDR3 is TGCGCCAGCAGCCAAGGCCCCGGGTGGGGACCAATGAACACTGAAGCTTTCTTT. Its translation: CASSQGPGWGPMNTEAFF.

This chain connects TRBV6-2 or TRBV6-3 to TRBJ1-2; D perhaps matches TRBD1 (5 bases). Trimming left V 3 bases short and J 2 bases short, with 10 bases between. Looked up from germline, CDR1 is MNHEY and CDR2 is SVGEGT. The CDR3 extends over 14 amino acids. The CDR3 loop is CASSYWDGNYGYTF. CDR3 coding DNA: TGTGCCAGCAGTTATTGGGACGGCAACTATGGCTACACCTTC.

This clone showed up just a few times. The chain carries TRBV7-9 and TRBJ1-5; 8 bases align to TRBD1. The junction had 2 bases not matched to a gene; V was cut back by 1 base and J by 6 bases. The CDR3 totals 14 residues. The germline CDR1 and CDR2 sequences are SEHNR and FQNEAQ (reference sequence). CDR3 region: CASSLGTGLQPQHF. The CDR3 DNA follows: TGTGCCAGCAGCTTAGGGACAGGGCTTCAGCCCCAGCATTTT.

This clone has a handful of counts. The chain joins TRBV2 to TRBJ1-2; D may be TRBD1 (6 bases). Germline CDR1 and CDR2: SNHLY and FYNNEI. The ends were cut back, 0 bases at V and 8 bases at J, with 25 bases in the middle. This CDR3 is built from 18 residues. CDR3 in DNA: TGTGCCAGCAGTGAAGCGGGGGGGGCAGCGGCGAGCATTCTCGGCTACACCTTC. Protein product: CASSEAGGAAASILGYTF.

This clone was recorded only once. CDR3 sequence (DNA): TGTGCCAGCCAATCCCAGGGTACTGGAAACACCATATATTTT. As protein: CASQSQGTGNTIYF. The J gene is TRBJ1-3, the V gene TRBV18; D is perhaps TRBD1 (5 bases). There are 14 residues in the CDR3. The V end lost 8 bases, the J end lost 2 bases, and 13 bases lay between the germline ends. Germline CDR1 KGHSH, CDR2 LQKENI.

V is TRBV7-8 and J is TRBJ2-6, with TRBD1 matching 7 bases. Germline trimming cut 5 bases from V and 0 bases from J; bases unmatched to any gene: 7. Germline assignment: CDR1 SGHVS and CDR2 FQNEAQ. This CDR3 region has 17 residues. The CDR3 here is CASSANRGPSGANVLTF. In nucleotides, the CDR3 is TGTGCCAGCAGCGCCAACAGGGGACCCTCTGGGGCCAACGTCCTGACTTTC.

This clone was observed once. The chain is built from TRBV11-2 and TRBJ1-4; 7 bases align to TRBD1. Germline-derived CDR1 and CDR2 are SGHAT and FQNNGV. V trimming: 5 bases; J trimming: 7 bases; junction bases outside the gene matches: 10. The CDR3 totals 15 residues. CDR3 in DNA: TGTGCCAGCAGCGCCTGGACAGGATGGTTTGAAAAACTGTTTTTT. It codes for CASSAWTGWFEKLFF.

This chain links TRBV4-2 with TRBJ2-5; TRBD1 agrees at 7 bases. V gave up 0 bases and J gave up 4 bases; unmatched junction bases: 11. The CDR3 has 17 amino acids. Germline CDR1 is LGHNA and CDR2 is YNFKEQ. The CDR3: CASSQDQTGRLGETQYF. The CDR3 DNA follows: TGTGCCAGCAGCCAAGATCAGACAGGGCGATTAGGAGAGACCCAGTACTTC.

The chain combines TRBV19 with TRBJ1-1, with D hard to call. The CDR3 has 14 amino acids. V lost 2 bases and J lost 0, with 7 bases in between. The germline V gene encodes CDR1 LNHDA and CDR2 SQIVND (reference sequence). CDR3 protein: CASSILGMNTEAFF. DNA for the CDR3: TGTGCCAGTAGTATATTAGGAATGAACACTGAAGCTTTCTTT.

A remark on this clone: The CDR3 does not end in the conserved phenylalanine or tryptophan, so this is likely a read error. The DNA is left out, because the CDR3 cannot be placed on it with certainty; the CDR3 is given as TCRdb lists it. This chain links TRBV28 with TRBJ1-1. Germline loops: CDR1 MDHEN, CDR2 SYDVKM. Ends included, the CDR3 has 12 residues. The CDR3 reads CASSSRWGALLL.

This chain joins TRBV5-4 and TRBJ2-5; a possible D gene is TRBD2 (5 bases). V was clipped by 4 bases and J by 2 bases, with 15 bases between them. Looked up from germline, CDR1 is SGHNT and CDR2 is YYREEE (reference sequence). This CDR3 is built from 15 residues. The CDR3 here is CASSVDTRIQETQYF. CDR3 DNA: TGTGCCAGCAGCGTCGATACTAGGATACAAGAGACCCAGTACTTC.

This clone was recorded only once. J is TRBJ1-6 and V is TRBV30; tentatively, D is TRBD1 (6 bases). The germline gives CDR1 GTSNPN, CDR2 SVGIG (reference sequence). Deletions cut 6 bases from V and 6 bases from J, with 9 bases between. The CDR3 consists of 12 residues. The CDR3 DNA reads as TGTGCCTGCGGACAGCCTAATTCACCCCTCCACTTT. Amino acids: CACGQPNSPLHF.

The chain is built from TRBV5-1 and TRBJ1-4, with TRBD1 matching over 9 bases. Trimming at V came to 4 bases and at J to 8 bases, leaving 6 bases not matched to a gene. The CDR3 has 14 residues. Germline values: CDR1 SGHRS, CDR2 YFSETQ. The CDR3 here is CASSVTGGEEKLFF. The CDR3 nucleotides are TGCGCCAGCAGCGTAACAGGGGGCGAGGAAAAACTGTTTTTT.

The rearrangement joins TRBV5-1 to TRBJ2-7, with a weak D call TRBD1 (5 bases). The V end was cut by 4 bases, the J end by 6 bases, with 17 bases between. The CDR3 runs 14 residues. Germline V gene data show CDR1 as SGHRS and CDR2 as YFSETQ. The CDR3 spells CASSTDIFNSEQYF. The CDR3 bases are TGCGCCAGCAGCACGGACATATTCAATAGCGAGCAGTACTTC.

V is TRBV9 and J is TRBJ2-5, with TRBD2 matching over 11 bases. The CDR3 extends over 15 amino acids. The V and J ends lost 4 bases and 4 bases, in that order; junction bases with no gene match: 6. Germline values: CDR1 SGDLS, CDR2 YYNGEE. CDR3 sequence (DNA): TGTGCCAGCAGCCCCCATAGCGGGAGGGGAGAGACCCAGTACTTC. This sequence encodes CASSPHSGRGETQYF.

This chain links TRBV6-6 with TRBJ1-4; TRBD1 is a possible D gene (5 bases). This CDR3 region has 15 residues. Germline V gives CDR1 MNHNY, CDR2 SVGAGI (reference sequence). V was trimmed by 6 bases and J by 3 bases, leaving 14 bases between them. CDR3: CASSRQTAPNEKLFF. The CDR3 DNA is TGTGCCAGCAGCCGACAGACGGCTCCTAATGAAAAACTGTTTTTT.

The chain has TRBV9 and TRBJ1-2; D uncertain. Germline V lookup: CDR1 SGDLS, CDR2 YYNGEE. Deletions cut 0 bases from V and 3 bases from J, with 6 bases between. CDR3 length: 13 amino acids. The CDR3 sequence: CASSVGLDYGYTF. The CDR3, as DNA: TGTGCCAGCAGCGTAGGACTGGACTATGGCTACACCTTC.